This T cell receptor (beta chain) derives from a study of T cell responses to AZD1222 COVID-19 vaccine. Findings and limits, study-wide: After two AZD1222 doses, spike-specific TCR breadth and depth rose versus day 0.

This CDR3 contains 12 residues. Trimming pared 6 bases from V and 4 bases from J, leaving 12 bases between. Per germline, CDR1 SQVTM and CDR2 ANQGSEA. This clone was seen only once. Antigen: not known. Using immunoSEQ multiplex PCR, the repertoire was profiled, and TCRdb retains in-frame clones only, with some absent. The profile covers fewer than 150,000 clones, with almost 90% appearing a single time and nearly 3.5% taken by the ten largest. This chain joins TRBV29-1 and TRBJ1-1, with D maybe TRBD1 (6 bases). The sequencing here drew on peripheral blood, taken on day 0 of AZD1222 vaccination. The sequence derives from an adult in good health. CDR3 amino acids: CSVGGGITEAFF. In nucleotides, the CDR3 is TGCAGCGTGGGAGGGGGAATCACTGAAGCTTTCTTT.